Detailed here is one T cell receptor (beta chain). Its antigen remains unknown. This sample is drawn from a study of cytotoxic CD8 clonotypes in ibrutinib-treated CLL. For the study at large: Patients attained some 25 partial and 2 complete responses; at median about 74 months, 14 remained remitted while around twelve progressed.

The study's findings and limits: In comparison with age-matched healthy donors, baseline clonality was higher and tracked circulating CD8+ T-cell counts. Once treatment began, public clonotypes, which were uncommon, contracted or stayed stable. Rising at ibrutinib response, clonality subsequently fell back toward baseline at progression.

Assay: immunoSEQ multiplex PCR; the TCRdb copy retains only in-frame clones and omits some. This table has 6,500 to 9,500 clones, around 80% appearing once. Source: PBMCs, taken before ibrutinib treatment. This clonotype was sampled from a human donor with chronic lymphocytic leukemia.

CDR3 loop: CASSRATSGTRSSYEQYF. CDR3 nucleotides: TGCGCCAGCAGCCGGGCGACTAGCGGGACTAGGAGCTCCTACGAGCAGTACTTC. This rearrangement joins TRBV5-1 to TRBJ2-7; 11 nucleotides line up with TRBD2. Germline V gives CDR1 SGHRS, CDR2 YFSETQ. The junction had 12 bases not matched to a gene; V was cut back by 4 bases and J by 0 bases. CDR3 length equals 18 residues.